The next 23 T cell receptor beta chains were all read from a single sample in a study of human T cells and chemical hapten exposure. Documented time point: patch test 3, about 24 weeks after DPC sensitization. Noted treatment: therapeutic diphenylcyclopropenone sensitization with weekly scalp DPC. TCRdb re-called the RACE reads with MiXCR, one entry per CDR3 protein. There are about 120,000 distinct CDR3 sequences in the sample; approximately 10% occur only once, and over 2% lies in the top ten. Specimen: whole blood, collected in connection with sensitization to the hapten diphenylcyclopropenone (DPC). The receptor set was obtained from a woman aged 45-65 years with alopecia areata. Some clones in this sample may be carry-over from other donors' samples.

The table lists this clonotype with a few counts. V gene TRBV10-3 combines with J gene TRBJ2-4; D may correspond to TRBD1 or TRBD2 (5 bases each). The CDR3 has 14 residues. The germline V gene encodes CDR1 ENHRY and CDR2 SYGVKD. Trimming removed 2 bases at V and 10 bases at J, with 15 bases between. In nucleotides, the CDR3 is TGTGCCATCAGTGAGGGTCCCTGGAGGACAATTCAGTACTTC. Translated: CAISEGPWRTIQYF.

The V call is TRBV9, the J call TRBJ2-5, with D tentatively TRBD1 or TRBD2 (5 bases each). The germline V gene has CDR1 SGDLS and CDR2 YYNGEE. This CDR3 region has 16 residues. The ends were cut back, 4 bases at V and 2 bases at J, with 18 bases in the middle. DNA for the CDR3: TGTGCCAGCAGCCCCCGAATGGGGACGAAACAAGAGACCCAGTACTTC. This sequence encodes CASSPRMGTKQETQYF.

The rearrangement joins TRBV10-2 to TRBJ1-2; 8 bases align to TRBD1. This CDR3 is 13 amino acids long. Germline assignment: CDR1 WSHSY and CDR2 SAAADI. J gave up 4 bases and V 11 bases, and 9 bases lay outside the gene matches. CDR3 residues: CAASEGTGYGYTF. Written as DNA, the CDR3 is TGCGCCGCCTCCGAAGGGACAGGCTATGGCTACACCTTC.

V gene TRBV7-9 combines with J gene TRBJ1-1; D is ambiguous. Germline V CDR1 and CDR2: SEHNR, FQNEAQ (reference sequence). With 5 bases removed from V and 4 bases from J, the gap between germline ends came to 14 bases. The CDR3 has 14 residues. CDR3: CASSPLPGSTEAFF. Here the CDR3 DNA reads TGTGCCAGCAGCCCCCTCCCCGGGAGCACTGAAGCTTTCTTT. Supplemented by reference TRBV7-9 and TRBJ1-1, the full variable domain reads DTGVSQNPRHKITKRGQNVTFRCDPISEHNRLYWYRQTLGQGPEFLTYFQNEAQLEKSRLLSDRFSAERPKGSFSTLEIQRTEQGDSAMYLCASSPLPGSTEAFFGQGTRLTVV.

The chain has TRBV7-6 and TRBJ1-3; D remains ambiguous. Trimming took 0 bases from V and 0 from J, leaving 9 bases between them. The CDR3 is 16 residues long. Germline values: CDR1 SGHVS, CDR2 FNYEAQ. CDR3 protein: CASSLAGRFSGNTIYF. The CDR3 nucleotides are TGTGCCAGCAGCTTAGCTGGCAGATTCTCTGGAAACACCATATATTTT.

This sequence joins TRBV7-9 and TRBJ2-6; D is perhaps TRBD2 (7 bases). CDR1 and CDR2 (germline): SEHNR, FQNEAQ (reference sequence). There are 16 residues in the CDR3. The V end was cut by 5 bases, the J end by 4 bases, with 15 bases between. The CDR3 loop is CASSRPGGLGANVLTF. The CDR3 nucleotides read TGTGCCAGCAGCCGCCCCGGGGGGCTCGGGGCCAACGTCCTGACTTTC.

This clonotype was seen a few times. The chain employs TRBV28 and TRBJ2-7, with D perhaps assigned TRBD1 or TRBD2 (5 bases each). Looked up from germline, CDR1 is MDHEN and CDR2 is SYDVKM. This CDR3 is 17 amino acids long. The ends were cut back, 3 bases at V and 3 bases at J, with 21 bases in the middle. The CDR3 loop reads CASSFFPRVFRVYEQYF. Here the CDR3 DNA reads TGTGCCAGCAGTTTCTTCCCGAGGGTGTTCAGGGTCTACGAGCAGTACTTC.

The CDR3 DNA sequence: TGTGCCAGCAGTTTCGGGACCTACAATGAGCAGTTCTTC. This codes for CASSFGTYNEQFF. This rearrangement joins TRBV12-3 or TRBV12-4 to TRBJ2-1, with D tentatively TRBD2 (5 bases). The CDR3 spans 13 residues. V dropped 3 bases and J dropped 2 bases, with 5 bases sitting between them.

This clonotype appeared many times. The CDR3 sequence: CASSFGIGDEQFF. Written as DNA, the CDR3 is TGTGCCAGCAGTTTCGGGATTGGCGATGAGCAGTTCTTC. The rearrangement links TRBV27 to TRBJ2-1; D may be TRBD2 (5 bases). The CDR3 covers 13 residues. V lost 3 bases to trimming and J lost 8 bases, with 11 bases between them. Germline CDR1 MNHEY, CDR2 SMNVEV (reference sequence).

CDR3 sequence: CASSFVAGDPTDTQYF. The CDR3 coding sequence is TGTGCCAGCAGTTTCGTTGCGGGAGACCCCACAGATACGCAGTATTTT. The rearrangement joins TRBV12-3 or TRBV12-4 to TRBJ2-3; 7 nucleotides match TRBD2. J lost 2 bases, V lost 3 bases, and 8 bases had no gene match. The CDR3 runs to 16 residues.

The chain recombines TRBV5-1 with TRBJ1-4, with D hard to call. This CDR3 has 15 residues. The germline V gene has CDR1 SGHRS and CDR2 YFSETQ. The ends were cut back, 2 bases at V and 8 bases at J, with 16 bases in the middle. CDR3 amino acids: CASSLLSGVEEKLFF. The CDR3 DNA sequence: TGCGCCAGCAGCTTATTAAGCGGTGTAGAGGAAAAACTGTTTTTT. The variable domain in full, with the rest retrieved from reference TRBV5-1 and TRBJ1-4, is KAGVTQTPRYLIKTRGQQVTLSCSPISGHRSVSWYQQTPGQGLQFLFEYFSETQRNKGNFPGRFSGRQFSNSRSEMNVSTLELGDSALYLCASSLLSGVEEKLFFGSGTQLSVL.

The chain uses TRBV6-1 and TRBJ2-5; D perhaps matches TRBD2 (5 bases). The V gene lost 3 bases and the J gene lost 3 bases, with 17 bases spanning the gap. The germline CDR1 and CDR2 sequences are MNHNS and SASEGT. This CDR3 region has 16 residues. In DNA form, the CDR3 reads TGTGCCAGCAGTGACCTGGACTTCTTGGGGAAAGAGACCCAGTACTTC. Its translation is CASSDLDFLGKETQYF.

The genes are TRBV2 and TRBJ2-7, with 7 bases aligning to TRBD1. CDR3 size: 14 residues. Germline trimming cut 5 bases from V and 4 bases from J; bases unmatched to any gene: 8. Germline CDR1 is SNHLY and CDR2 is FYNNEI. The CDR3 DNA reads TGTGCCAGCAGTTTCCCCGGGACAGATTACGAGCAGTACTTC. Protein product: CASSFPGTDYEQYF.

This clonotype was seen only a few times. The chain has TRBV7-2 and TRBJ1-5, with D perhaps TRBD1 (6 bases). CDR3 size: 18 residues. The ends were cut back, 1 base at V and 3 bases at J, with 19 bases in the middle. Germline CDR1 and CDR2: SGHTA and FQGNSA. CDR3 loop: CASSLVGGGGSLNQPQHF. The CDR3 DNA follows: TGTGCCAGCAGCTTAGTAGGGGGGGGGGGATCCCTCAATCAGCCCCAGCATTTT.

The chain has TRBV20-1 and TRBJ1-5; 9 bases match TRBD1. V gave up 5 bases and J gave up 6 bases; unmatched junction bases: 2. Germline V CDR1 and CDR2: DFQATT, SNEGSKA (reference sequence). The CDR3 extends over 12 amino acids. The CDR3 DNA sequence: TGCAGTGCTCGACAGGGGGGTCAGCCCCAGCATTTT. Its translation: CSARQGGQPQHF.

The chain employs TRBV7-3 and TRBJ2-1; 7 nucleotides match TRBD2. The germline V gene encodes CDR1 SGHTA and CDR2 FQGTGA. CDR3 length: 14 residues. V shed 5 bases, J shed 14 bases, and the junction held 15 bases outside the gene matches. This CDR3 is CASSRWASGGQKFF. For the CDR3, the DNA is TGTGCCAGCAGCAGATGGGCTAGCGGAGGTCAGAAGTTCTTC.

V usage is TRBV20-1 and J usage is TRBJ1-3; TRBD1 aligns across 8 bases. Germline V gene data show CDR1 as DFQATT and CDR2 as SNEGSKA (reference sequence). Trimming removed 3 bases from V and 3 bases from J; junction bases left unmatched: 4. The length of the CDR3 is 14 residues. CDR3 nucleotide sequence: TGCAGTGCTAGGGACGACAGGGGTGGAAACACCATATATTTT. It encodes CSARDDRGGNTIYF.

J is TRBJ2-3 and V is TRBV7-9; 11 nucleotides align to TRBD1. J was trimmed by 4 bases and V by 5 bases; bases with no gene match: 5. The length of the CDR3 is 15 residues. Per germline, CDR1 SEHNR and CDR2 FQNEAQ (reference sequence). DNA of the CDR3: TGTGCCAGCAGCGTAGGGACAGGGGGAGCAGATACGCAGTATTTT. Residues: CASSVGTGGADTQYF.

This clonotype was detected many times. The V and J genes are TRBV3-1 and TRBJ2-7, with D possibly TRBD1 on 6 matching bases. Germline V gives CDR1 LGHDT, CDR2 YNNKEL (reference sequence). V shed 2 bases and J shed 7 bases, with 9 bases lying between them. The CDR3 spans 12 residues. Here the CDR3 reads CASSQLDREQYF. The CDR3 nucleotides are TGTGCCAGCAGCCAACTTGACAGGGAGCAGTACTTC.

The rearrangement joins TRBV6-5 to TRBJ2-3; TRBD2 matches 9 bases. Germline CDR1 and CDR2: MNHEY and SVGAGI. The V segment lost 5 bases and the J segment 6 bases; nucleotides outside the gene matches: 9. CDR3 length: 15 residues. Written as DNA, the CDR3 is TGTGCCAGCAGTCCTCGGCGGGGGGGCCCCGATACGCAGTATTTT. It is translated as CASSPRRGGPDTQYF.

This clonotype was recorded at least ten times. V and J are TRBV20-1 and TRBJ2-2; tentative D call: TRBD1 (5 bases). Germline CDR1 reads DFQATT; CDR2 reads SNEGSKA (reference sequence). The CDR3 has 15 amino acids. V was pared by 0 bases and J by 0 bases, with 8 bases between. The CDR3 DNA reads TGCAGTGCTAGAGAGGGGCTAGCGAACACCGGGGAGCTGTTTTTT. It codes for CSAREGLANTGELFF.

This clonotype turned up a few times. The chain has TRBV6-5 and TRBJ2-3; possible D gene TRBD2, 6 bases. Trimming pared 4 bases from V and 4 bases from J, leaving 12 bases between. The CDR3 is 14 amino acids. From germline, CDR1 is MNHEY and CDR2 SVGAGI. The CDR3 coding sequence is TGTGCCAGCAGTTCTAGGACTATCCCAGATACGCAGTATTTT. Protein: CASSSRTIPDTQYF.

This chain links TRBV25-1 with TRBJ2-7; TRBD1 might be the D (6 bases). The V gene's germline CDR1 is MGHDK and CDR2 SYGVNS. With 8 bases removed from V and 5 bases from J, the gap between germline ends came to 13 bases. This CDR3 is built from 12 residues. In DNA, the CDR3 is TGTGCCAGCGGGTCCGGGACACACGAGCAGTACTTC. Translation: CASGSGTHEQYF.